A selection of T cell receptor beta chains follows, all from one sample in a study of neurological immune-mediated disorders. MiXCR, run by TCRdb on the 5' RACE reads, gives a single entry per CDR3 protein. The table lists about 80,000 distinct CDR3 sequences, approximately 5.8% of them singletons. The sequencing input was PBMCs. These receptors came from a woman aged 60-75 years with multiple sclerosis. CDR3s include the opening cysteine and the closing phenylalanine or tryptophan. A D gene is named only where the DNA matches it firmly. Clone sizes are given selectively: once, few, many, or a class where the clone is expanded.

J | D | V | size | length | CDR3 | DNA
TRBJ1-1 | . | TRBV27 | many | 15 | CASSFNRDIRTEAFF | TGTGCCAGCAGTTTCAACAGGGACATAAGGACTGAAGCTTTCTTT
TRBJ2-2 | TRBD2 | TRBV7-2 | many | 15 | CASSLTRGDTGELFF | TGTGCCAGCAGCTTAACGCGGGGGGACACCGGGGAGCTGTTTTTT
TRBJ2-1 | . | TRBV11-2 | many | 13 | CASSLQGYNEQFF | TGTGCCAGCAGCTTACAAGGGTACAATGAGCAGTTCTTC
TRBJ2-3 | TRBD1 | TRBV5-1 | many | 16 | CASSSEGQGRFDTQYF | TGCGCCAGCAGCTCCGAAGGACAGGGGCGCTTTGATACGCAGTATTTT
TRBJ2-7 | TRBD2 | TRBV7-9 | many | 14 | CASSLVSSGDEQYF | TGTGCCAGCAGCTTAGTCAGCAGCGGGGACGAGCAGTACTTC
TRBJ2-7 | . | TRBV24-1 | many | 13 | CATSDSRLLEQYF | TGTGCCACCAGTGATTCTAGGCTACTCGAGCAGTACTTC
TRBJ2-6 | TRBD1 | TRBV19 | many | 18 | CASSMTGGLTSGANVLTF | TGTGCCAGTAGTATGACAGGGGGCTTGACCTCTGGGGCCAACGTCCTGACTTTC
TRBJ2-5 | . | TRBV30 | few | 12 | CAWSGVRETQYF | TGTGCCTGGAGTGGGGTGCGGGAGACCCAGTACTTC
TRBJ2-1 | TRBD1 | TRBV27 | many | 16 | CASSFKGQGSYNEQFF | TGTGCCAGCAGTTTTAAAGGACAGGGATCCTACAATGAGCAGTTCTTC
TRBJ2-1 | TRBD2 | TRBV7-2 | many | 14 | CASSPGLAGGKQFF | TGTGCCAGCAGCCCGGGACTAGCGGGGGGGAAGCAGTTCTTC
TRBJ2-3 | . | TRBV4-1 | many | 16 | CASSQDGAQGTDTQYF | TGCGCCAGCAGCCAAGACGGGGCGCAGGGAACAGATACGCAGTATTTT
TRBJ2-7 | . | TRBV5-5 | . | 13 | CASSLMGDYEQYF | TGTGCCAGCAGCTTGATGGGGGACTACGAGCAGTACTTC
TRBJ2-3 | TRBD1 | TRBV24-1 | many | 15 | CATSAPGQNTDTQYF | TGTGCCACCAGTGCCCCGGGACAGAACACAGATACGCAGTATTTT
TRBJ2-7 | . | TRBV20-1 | many | 12 | CSDNRVANEQYF | TGCAGTGATAACAGGGTTGCGAACGAGCAGTACTTC
TRBJ2-1 | TRBD1 | TRBV29-1 | many | 14 | CSVVGTGGFNEQFF | TGCAGCGTCGTCGGGACAGGGGGCTTCAATGAGCAGTTCTTC
TRBJ2-3 | . | TRBV28 | many | 13 | CASSPHGADTQYF | TGTGCCAGCAGCCCCCACGGGGCAGATACGCAGTATTTT
TRBJ1-2 | . | TRBV7-2 | many | 15 | CASSPRAPFSYGYTF | TGTGCCAGCAGCCCCCGGGCCCCTTTCTCTTATGGCTACACCTTC
TRBJ2-5 | . | TRBV29-1 | many | 11 | CSVGLSGTQYF | TGCAGCGTTGGACTCTCCGGGACCCAGTACTTC
TRBJ2-1 | TRBD2 | TRBV20-1 | many | 14 | CSAGLAGALWEQFF | TGCAGTGCGGGGCTAGCGGGGGCCTTATGGGAGCAGTTCTTC
TRBJ1-2 | . | TRBV7-9 | many | 14 | CASSLIGRTDGYTF | TGTGCCAGCAGCTTAATCGGCAGGACGGATGGCTACACCTTC
TRBJ2-2 | TRBD2 | TRBV9 | many | 15 | CASTSGLPNTGELFF | TGTGCCAGCACTAGCGGTCTTCCGAACACCGGGGAGCTGTTTTTT
TRBJ1-1 | TRBD1 | TRBV6-5 | few | 14 | CASSLSRGPTEAFF | TGTGCCAGCAGCTTATCCAGGGGGCCCACTGAAGCTTTCTTT
TRBJ1-1 | . | TRBV12-3/TRBV12-4 | many | 14 | CASSLAGSGTEAFF | TGTGCCAGCAGTTTGGCAGGGTCTGGGACTGAAGCTTTCTTT
TRBJ2-2 | . | TRBV6-5 | . | 17 | CASSGPDRWRDTGELFF | TGTGCCAGCAGCGGTCCCGACAGGTGGCGCGACACCGGGGAGCTGTTTTTT
TRBJ2-5 | TRBD2 | TRBV7-9 | many | 16 | CASSLPVAGIQETQYF | TGTGCCAGCAGCTTACCGGTAGCGGGGATCCAAGAGACCCAGTACTTC
TRBJ2-2 | . | TRBV5-8 | . | 15 | CASSSQTGNTGELFF | TGTGCCAGCAGCTCCCAGACAGGGAACACCGGGGAGCTGTTTTTT
TRBJ2-3 | . | TRBV5-1 | many | 15 | CASRRRGAGADTQYF | TGCGCCAGCAGGCGTCGGGGGGCCGGGGCAGATACGCAGTATTTT
TRBJ2-6 | . | TRBV5-1 | many | 15 | CASSFPGGGANVLTF | TGCGCCAGCAGCTTTCCCGGCGGCGGGGCCAACGTCCTGACTTTC
TRBJ1-2 | . | TRBV29-1 | many | 14 | CSVSRTRQGYGYTF | TGCAGCGTTTCACGGACAAGGCAGGGGTATGGCTACACCTTC
TRBJ1-1 | . | TRBV7-8 | many | 14 | CASSTREGNTEAFF | TGTGCCAGCAGCACCCGGGAGGGTAACACTGAAGCTTTCTTT
TRBJ1-4 | . | TRBV5-5 | many | 14 | CASSRVPGDEKLFF | TGTGCCAGCAGCCGCGTTCCCGGGGATGAAAAACTGTTTTTT
TRBJ2-2 | TRBD2 | TRBV5-1 | many | 14 | CAAKLAGNTGELFF | TGCGCCGCTAAACTAGCGGGCAACACCGGGGAGCTGTTTTTT
TRBJ2-3 | . | TRBV5-1 | many | 16 | CASSLMTGIRTDTQYF | TGCGCCAGCAGCCTAATGACGGGCATCAGAACAGATACGCAGTATTTT
TRBJ2-3 | . | TRBV11-2 | many | 16 | CASAVGRGPSTDTQYF | TGTGCCAGCGCCGTGGGGCGGGGGCCAAGCACAGATACGCAGTATTTT
TRBJ2-7 | . | TRBV25-1 | many | 15 | CASSALGGSSYEQYF | TGTGCCAGCAGTGCCCTGGGAGGCAGCTCCTACGAGCAGTACTTC
TRBJ2-2 | . | TRBV5-1 | many | 19 | CASSPRGPSDGGRTGELFF | TGCGCCAGCAGCCCCCGCGGCCCTAGCGATGGGGGTCGGACCGGGGAGCTGTTTTTT
TRBJ1-2 | TRBD1 | TRBV4-1 | many | 14 | CASSLQDRVYGYTF | TGCGCCAGCAGCCTTCAAGACAGGGTCTATGGCTACACCTTC
TRBJ1-1 | . | TRBV29-1 | many | 10 | CSGGNTEAFF | TGCAGCGGGGGGAACACTGAAGCTTTCTTT
TRBJ2-2 | TRBD1 | TRBV12-3/TRBV12-4 | many | 15 | CASRHRGTNTGELFF | TGTGCCAGCAGACACAGGGGAACGAACACCGGGGAGCTGTTTTTT
TRBJ2-7 | . | TRBV12-3/TRBV12-4 | many | 13 | CASSSETSYEQYF | TGTGCCAGCAGTTCCGAGACAAGCTACGAGCAGTACTTC
TRBJ2-5 | . | TRBV5-1 | many | 15 | CASSPPGVGVETQYF | TGCGCCAGCAGCCCGCCAGGTGTCGGGGTTGAGACCCAGTACTTC
TRBJ2-1 | . | TRBV5-1 | many | 19 | CASSLEMGGAHRFSNEQFF | TGCGCCAGCAGCTTGGAAATGGGGGGGGCCCACCGGTTCAGCAATGAGCAGTTCTTC
TRBJ2-2 | TRBD1 | TRBV5-1 | many | 15 | CASSRDRPDTGELFF | TGCGCCAGCAGCCGGGACAGGCCCGACACCGGGGAGCTGTTTTTT
TRBJ2-7 | . | TRBV7-2 | many | 14 | CASSSAGTSYEQYF | TGTGCCAGCAGCTCCGCAGGGACATCCTACGAGCAGTACTTC
TRBJ1-6 | . | TRBV12-3/TRBV12-4 | many | 16 | CASSFGGSSYNSPLHF | TGTGCCAGCAGTTTCGGGGGGAGCTCCTATAATTCACCCCTCCACTTT
TRBJ1-2 | . | TRBV25-1 | . | 13 | CASSEWQNYGYTF | TGTGCCAGCAGTGAATGGCAGAACTATGGCTACACCTTC
TRBJ2-3 | . | TRBV6-5 | many | 14 | CASRNGAVSDTQYF | TGTGCCAGCAGGAACGGGGCCGTCTCAGATACGCAGTATTTT
TRBJ1-2 | . | TRBV7-9 | many | 11 | CASRSRNGYTF | TGTGCCAGCAGAAGTAGAAATGGCTACACCTTC
TRBJ2-1 | . | TRBV7-2 | many | 12 | CASSLYSNEQFF | TGTGCCAGCAGCTTGTACTCCAATGAGCAGTTCTTC
TRBJ1-5 | . | TRBV28 | many | 15 | CASSFPRLSNQPQHF | TGTGCCAGCAGTTTCCCCAGGCTTAGCAATCAGCCCCAGCATTTT
TRBJ2-3 | . | TRBV5-1 | many | 13 | CASRTDGSDTQYF | TGCGCCAGTCGGACAGACGGATCAGATACGCAGTATTTT
TRBJ1-5 | . | TRBV12-3/TRBV12-4 | many | 13 | CASSLRQNQPQHF | TGTGCCAGCAGTTTGAGGCAGAATCAGCCCCAGCATTTT
TRBJ2-7 | TRBD1 | TRBV7-9 | many | 15 | CASSPGTGGFYEQYF | TGTGCCAGCAGCCCAGGGACAGGGGGTTTCTACGAGCAGTACTTC
TRBJ2-1 | TRBD1 | TRBV7-9 | many | 11 | CASSLGTGKFF | TGTGCCAGCAGCTTAGGGACAGGGAAGTTCTTC
TRBJ2-2 | . | TRBV7-8 | many | 15 | CASSFGLLESGELFF | TGTGCCAGCAGCTTTGGACTACTCGAATCCGGGGAGCTGTTTTTT
TRBJ2-5 | . | TRBV28 | many | 16 | CASSLRQRARQETQYF | TGTGCCAGCAGTTTAAGACAAAGGGCCCGCCAAGAGACCCAGTACTTC
TRBJ2-3 | TRBD2 | TRBV5-1 | many | 17 | CASSLDILAGSTDTQYF | TGCGCCAGCAGCCTAGACATACTAGCGGGGAGCACAGATACGCAGTATTTT
TRBJ2-1 | TRBD2 | TRBV9 | many | 14 | CASTRGGSYNEQFF | TGTGCCAGCACCCGGGGGGGCTCCTACAATGAGCAGTTCTTC
TRBJ1-2 | . | TRBV3-1 | few | 14 | CASSNRAGPDGYTF | TGTGCCAGCAGCAACCGGGCGGGCCCTGATGGCTACACCTTC
TRBJ1-2 | TRBD1 | TRBV5-1 | many | 19 | CASSPQNPTGIGTNYGYTF | TGCGCCAGCAGCCCACAGAACCCGACAGGGATCGGGACTAACTATGGCTACACCTTC